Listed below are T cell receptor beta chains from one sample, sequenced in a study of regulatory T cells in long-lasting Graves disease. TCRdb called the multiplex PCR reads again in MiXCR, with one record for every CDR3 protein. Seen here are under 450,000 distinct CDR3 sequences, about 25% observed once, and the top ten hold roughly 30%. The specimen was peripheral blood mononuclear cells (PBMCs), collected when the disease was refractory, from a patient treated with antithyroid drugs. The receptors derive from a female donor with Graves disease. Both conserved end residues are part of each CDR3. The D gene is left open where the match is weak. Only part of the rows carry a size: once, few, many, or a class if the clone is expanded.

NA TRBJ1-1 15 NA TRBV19 CASSIDRGVNTEAFF TGTGCCAGTAGTATAGACCGGGGAGTGAACACTGAAGCTTTCTTT
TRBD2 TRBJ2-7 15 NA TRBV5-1 CASSRASGITYEQYF TGCGCCAGCAGCAGGGCTAGCGGGATCACCTACGAGCAGTACTTC
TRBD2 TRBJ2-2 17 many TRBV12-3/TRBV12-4 CASSPSGRTYRAGELFF TGTGCCAGCAGTCCTAGCGGGAGAACCTATCGGGCCGGGGAGCTGTTTTTT
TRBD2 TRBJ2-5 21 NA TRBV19 CASSIVPPTGTSGLDGETQYF TGTGCCAGTAGTATAGTTCCGCCGACCGGGACGTCGGGACTAGATGGGGAGACCCAGTACTTC
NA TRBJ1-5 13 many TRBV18 CASSPYGSWPQHF TGTGCCAGCTCACCATACGGTTCATGGCCCCAGCATTTT
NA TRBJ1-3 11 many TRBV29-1 CSVRTADTIYF TGCAGCGTACGGACAGCGGACACCATATATTTT
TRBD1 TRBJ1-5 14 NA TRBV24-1 CATSTGGRNQPQHF TGTGCCACCAGTACAGGGGGCCGGAATCAGCCCCAGCATTTT
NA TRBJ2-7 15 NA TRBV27 CASSFRQGGVYEQYF TGTGCCAGCAGTTTCCGGCAGGGGGGAGTCTACGAGCAGTACTTC
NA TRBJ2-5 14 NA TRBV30 CAWSQKGPQETQYF TGTGCCTGGAGTCAGAAGGGGCCCCAAGAGACCCAGTACTTC
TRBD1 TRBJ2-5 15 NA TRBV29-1 CSVAGTGGDQETQYF TGCAGCGTTGCAGGGACAGGGGGCGACCAGGAGACCCAGTACTTC
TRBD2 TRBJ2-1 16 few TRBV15 CATSRDTGLAVVEQFF TGTGCCACCAGCAGAGACACCGGACTAGCTGTCGTTGAGCAGTTCTTC
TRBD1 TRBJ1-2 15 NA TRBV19 CASSSGTGRSYGYTF TGTGCCAGTAGTTCCGGGACAGGGAGAAGCTATGGCTACACCTTC
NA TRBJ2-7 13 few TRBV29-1 CSVEGPLGLEQYF TGCAGCGTTGAAGGACCACTGGGGCTGGAGCAGTACTTC
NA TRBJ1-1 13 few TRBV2 CASSEAGALSAFF TGTGCCAGCAGTGAAGCCGGGGCCCTCTCGGCTTTCTTT